The next 10 T cell receptor beta chains were all read from a single sample in a study of control samples from healthy donors and cancer patients. TCRdb keeps only in-frame clones here, not all; method: immunoSEQ multiplex PCR. The table lists roughly 150,000 clones, around nine tenths of them singletons. Sequencing was performed on blood. The receptor set was obtained from a man between 18 and 29 years old in good health.

This clone was observed a handful of times. The chain employs TRBV3-1 (or the pseudogene TRBV3-2) and TRBJ2-2, with D possibly being TRBD1 (6 bases). V lost 2 bases to trimming and J lost 1 base, with 8 bases between them. CDR1 is LGHDT and CDR2 is YNNKEL in the germline V gene (reference sequence). This CDR3 is 15 amino acids long. As DNA, the CDR3 is TGTGCCAGCAGCCAAACAGGGATGAACACCGGGGAGCTGTTTTTT. Residues: CASSQTGMNTGELFF.

This clone appeared a few times. V and J are TRBV12-5 and TRBJ2-3; D remains ambiguous. Germline V lookup: CDR1 LGHNT, CDR2 FRNRAP. V gave up 6 bases and J gave up 0 bases, with 7 bases separating them. This CDR3 is built from 13 residues. CDR3 sequence (DNA): TGTGCTAGTGGGCCGGACAGCACAGATACGCAGTATTTT. This translates into CASGPDSTDTQYF.

The rearrangement joins TRBV11-2 to TRBJ2-7; 9 bases line up with TRBD1. Losses at the gene ends were 4 bases for V and 3 bases for J; bases not matched to a gene: 4. The CDR3 sequence is 14 residues long. Germline V gives CDR1 SGHAT, CDR2 FQNNGV. CDR3 protein: CASSSDRGVYEQYF. CDR3 sequence (DNA): TGTGCCAGCAGCTCCGACAGGGGGGTCTACGAGCAGTACTTC.

The V call is TRBV7-8, the J call TRBJ1-4; D may be TRBD1 (6 bases). Germline V gene sequence: CDR1 SGHVS, CDR2 FQNEAQ. CDR3 size: 15 residues. Trimming left V 2 bases short and J 5 bases short, with 12 bases between. This CDR3 is CASSLFTGMNEKLFF. The CDR3 nucleotides are TGTGCCAGCAGCTTATTCACAGGGATGAATGAAAAACTGTTTTTT.

This clone appeared a few times. This chain joins TRBV4-3 and TRBJ1-5; no firm D call. The CDR3 runs to 15 residues. Trimming stripped 0 bases from V and 4 bases from J, with 10 bases between. Germline V gives CDR1 LGHNA, CDR2 YSLEER. In DNA form, the CDR3 reads TGCGCCAGCAGCCAAGATTGGCTGAGGAATCAGCCCCAGCATTTT. Translating it yields CASSQDWLRNQPQHF.

V and J are TRBV5-1 and TRBJ2-7; 8 bases match TRBD1. CDR3 size: 14 residues. Per the germline V gene, CDR1 is SGHRS and CDR2 is YFSETQ. V was pared by 4 bases and J by 2 bases, with 5 bases of the junction left unmatched. The CDR3 loop reads CASSGTGQAYEQYF. The CDR3 DNA reads as TGCGCCAGCAGCGGCACGGGACAGGCCTACGAGCAGTACTTC.

V usage is TRBV29-1 and J usage is TRBJ1-1; perhaps TRBD1 as D (5 bases). The V gene lost 4 bases and the J gene lost 1 base, with 16 bases spanning the gap. Germline CDR1 reads SQVTM; CDR2 reads ANQGSEA. The CDR3 is made up of 15 amino acids. The CDR3 is CSVVPGGGRNTEAFF. The CDR3 DNA reads as TGCAGCGTTGTTCCCGGGGGAGGAAGGAACACTGAAGCTTTCTTT. Together with reference TRBV29-1 and TRBJ1-1, the CDR3 gives the full variable domain: SAVISQKPSRDICQRGTSLTIQCQVDSQVTMMFWYRQQPGQSLTLIATANQGSEATYESGFVIDKFPISRPNLTFSTLTVSNMSPEDSSIYLCSVVPGGGRNTEAFFGQGTRLTVV.

The J gene is TRBJ2-3, the V gene TRBV19; 7 nucleotides match TRBD2. The CDR3 extends over 9 amino acids. Germline CDR1 reads LNHDA; CDR2 reads SQIVND (reference sequence). Trimming cost V 10 bases and J 13 bases; bases outside gene matches: 5. CDR3 amino acids: CAITGLKYF. CDR3 nucleotides: TGTGCCATTACGGGACTAAAGTATTTT.

DNA for the CDR3: TGTGCCAGCAGTTCCGCCGGGACGGCCTACAATGAGCAGTTCTTC. Amino acid sequence: CASSSAGTAYNEQFF. The V call is TRBV6-2 or TRBV6-3, the J call TRBJ2-1; either TRBD1 or TRBD2 may fit D (5 bases each). The CDR3 has 15 residues. Germline V gene data show CDR1 as MNHEY and CDR2 as SVGEGT. V lost 4 bases to trimming and J lost 2 bases, with 12 bases between them.

This chain links TRBV5-6 with TRBJ1-6, with TRBD1 as a possible D gene (5 bases). The CDR3 has 12 residues. Germline V gene lookup returns CDR1 SGHDT and CDR2 YYEEEE. Trimming removed 4 bases at V and 10 bases at J, with 9 bases between. The chain's CDR3 is CASSPGTSPLHF. The CDR3 region has the DNA TGTGCCAGCAGCCCCGGGACCTCACCCCTCCACTTT.